This T cell receptor beta chain was captured by sequencing in a study of blood T cell repertoires in COVID-19. The CDR3 is 17 residues long. The germline V gene encodes CDR1 SGHAT and CDR2 FQNNGV. Trimming pared 5 bases from V and 7 bases from J, leaving 26 bases between. The table came from immunoSEQ multiplex PCR; TCRdb's copy has only in-frame clones and leaves some out. The profile shows under 250,000 clones, 90% to 95% of them singletons. The chain recombines TRBV11-2 with TRBJ1-1; D is unclear. This clonotype was sampled from a man aged 25-45 years with acute or convalescent COVID-19. The sample comprised peripheral blood. The CDR3 coding sequence is TGTGCCAGCAGCCCCTTTTCCGTAACCCAACCGGTCATTGAAGCTTTCTTT. Encoded protein: CASSPFSVTQPVIEAFF.